A single T cell receptor (beta chain) is shown here with its context. Assay used: immunoSEQ multiplex PCR; TCRdb lists only in-frame clones, some missing. The table includes fewer than 25,000 clones, around nine tenths detected once. These data come from a study of glioma-infiltrating T cells after dendritic cell vaccination. The time point was: after dendritic cell vaccination, including at tumor progression/relapse. The CDR3 consists of 17 residues. The germline V gene encodes CDR1 MDHEN and CDR2 SYDVKM. Trimming removed 5 bases from V and 1 base from J; junction bases left unmatched: 10. The gene calls are TRBV28 and TRBJ2-3, with TRBD2 matching 9 bases. The specimen was blood, collected after dendritic cell vaccination. This TCR derives from a human donor with glioblastoma. The CDR3 DNA sequence: TGTGCCAGCAGTAGCGCACAACAGCGGGGGGGCACAGATACGCAGTATTTT. It encodes CASSSAQQRGGTDTQYF.